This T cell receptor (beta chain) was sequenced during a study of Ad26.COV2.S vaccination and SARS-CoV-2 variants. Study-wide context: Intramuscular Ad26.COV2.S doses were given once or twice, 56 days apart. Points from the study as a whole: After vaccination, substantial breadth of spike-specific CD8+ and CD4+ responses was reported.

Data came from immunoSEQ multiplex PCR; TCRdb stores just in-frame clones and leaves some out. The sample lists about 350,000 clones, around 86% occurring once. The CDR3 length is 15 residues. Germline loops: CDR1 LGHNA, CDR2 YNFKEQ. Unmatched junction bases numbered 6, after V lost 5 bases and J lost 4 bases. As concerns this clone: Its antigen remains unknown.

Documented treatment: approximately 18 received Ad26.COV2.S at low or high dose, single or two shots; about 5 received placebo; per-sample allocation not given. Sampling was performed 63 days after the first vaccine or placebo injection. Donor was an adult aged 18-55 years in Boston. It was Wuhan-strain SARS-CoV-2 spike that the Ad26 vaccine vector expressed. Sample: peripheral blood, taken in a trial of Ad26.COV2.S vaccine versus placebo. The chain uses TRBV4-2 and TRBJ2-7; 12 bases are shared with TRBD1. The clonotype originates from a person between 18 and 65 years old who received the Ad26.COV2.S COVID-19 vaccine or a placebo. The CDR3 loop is CASSIRDRGRYEQYF. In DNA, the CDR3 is TGTGCCAGCAGCATCCGGGACAGGGGGCGGTACGAGCAGTACTTC.